A selection of T cell receptor beta chains follows, all from one sample in a study of cytomegalovirus exposure and HLA in healthy donors. The repertoire was sequenced with immunoSEQ multiplex PCR; TCRdb's copy has only in-frame clones and lacks some. The data hold approximately 170,000 clones, with over 65% observed a single time. Specimen: PBMCs. The receptor source for this set is a female donor in good health and CMV-seronegative. Both conserved end residues are part of each CDR3. The D gene is left open where the match is weak. Clone size appears in some rows only: once, few, many, or a class for an expanded clone.

v_gene	d_gene	j_gene	abundance	CDR3aa
TRBV11-2	TRBD1	TRBJ2-6	NA	CASTYLKGAYGANGLTF
TRBV21-1	NA	TRBJ1-4	NA	CASSKRCRGRLYREKLFF
TRBV27	NA	TRBJ2-7	NA	CASSFGGITYEQYF
TRBV5-1	NA	TRBJ2-5	once	CASSLQQGPQEEQYF
TRBV6-4	TRBD1	TRBJ2-2	NA	CASRGQGNTGELFF
TRBV5-1	NA	TRBJ2-5	few	CASRAGLQETQYF
TRBV6-5	NA	TRBJ2-3	NA	CASSSPWQGGDTQYF
TRBV5-1	NA	TRBJ1-1	NA	CASSLFIGLKEAFF
TRBV7-8	NA	TRBJ2-1	few	CASRGSGSGNYERQFF
TRBV6-6	NA	TRBJ2-7	NA	CASSPNLRDTGLQYF
TRBV11-2	TRBD1	TRBJ1-2	NA	CASSLGTALTNYGYTF
TRBV5-1	NA	TRBJ2-2	NA	CASSLERGSGELFF
TRBV6-1	TRBD1	TRBJ1-2	NA	CASSDPVTGGGGYTF
TRBV11-3	NA	TRBJ2-2	once	CASSLPGAQEGKGGTGELFF
TRBV15	NA	TRBJ2-2	NA	CATSYLPGIGELFF
TRBV19	NA	TRBJ1-5	NA	CASSSGNQPQHF
TRBV4-3	NA	TRBJ1-1	NA	CASSRGNTEAFF
TRBV19	NA	TRBJ2-6	few	CASSILTGSGANVLTF
TRBV28	NA	TRBJ1-1	few	CASLSPHQGTEAFF
TRBV5-6	TRBD1	TRBJ2-7	once	CASSRTGTGASEQYF
TRBV5-1	NA	TRBJ1-1	NA	CASSLTVFMNTEASF
TRBV7-9	NA	TRBJ2-7	NA	CASSLATETYEQYF
TRBV5-1	TRBD2	NA	NA	CASSFEFAGGSYEQYF
TRBV5-6	TRBD2	TRBJ2-2	NA	CASSTTSGGAGELFF
TRBV2	NA	TRBJ1-6	once	CASSAQYLKSPLHF
TRBV7-6	TRBD2	TRBJ2-3	NA	CASSPWSSGGTDTQYF
TRBV7-3	TRBD1	TRBJ2-1	NA	CASSLRDRVSSYNEQFF
TRBV2	NA	TRBJ2-3	NA	CASSDGADTDTQYF
TRBV2	NA	TRBJ1-5	NA	CASSQTGRGQPQHF